This TCR beta chain was found in a study of T cells in Graves' hyperthyroidism and ophthalmopathy (dated 2019 in TCRdb). Broadly, across the study: A discovery cohort of 95 to 100 patients, fewer than 50 with Graves' ophthalmopathy and fewer than 65 with stable Graves' hyperthyroidism, was used to find distinguishing TCR V-J signatures. The roughly 94 discovery patients were randomly split 7:3 into training and test sets. Whether ophthalmopathy could be predicted prospectively was tested in an independent validation cohort made up of under 20 hyperthyroidism patients plus 17 patients who later progressed to ophthalmopathy. Once sampling was done, hyperthyroidism patients were given methimazole at a starting dose of 30 mg daily, whereas ophthalmopathy patients were given high-dose intravenous methylprednisolone. The paper describes TCR Vbeta CDR3 sequencing of 140 or so peripheral blood samples, made up of roughly 45 ophthalmopathy patients, approximately 76 hyperthyroidism patients and roughly 17 progressor patients. In several Graves' hyperthyroidism patients, the study also compared T-cell repertoires from thyroid tissue with T-cell repertoires from blood.

The study excluded patients with uncontrolled infections, other autoimmune diseases, pregnancy or lactation. Diagnoses were established on the basis of clinical symptoms, serum thyroxine and TRAb, thyroid ultrasound, and orbital computed tomography. Total RNA was extracted with Trizol reagent, and quality was checked on an Agilent 2100 Bioanalyzer. On this clonotype: It lacks a known antigen. No clone much larger than this one lies a single base away; base qualities are absent.

Reading the germline V gene gives CDR1 SGHVS and CDR2 FNYEAQ. The CDR3 has 14 amino acids, counting the end cysteine and phenylalanine. Only CDR3 DNA is held: 42 bases, read in frame from base 1. Trimming costs V 3 bases and J 6 bases, and their ends lie 14 bases apart. TCR beta CDR3 regions were amplified from RNA transcripts. For the first round of RT-PCR on the TCR CDR3, the HTBI primer set was used together with the Qiagen OneStep RT-PCR kit. A second multiplex PCR round built the libraries, followed by size selection and purification. Sequencing of the libraries was done on an Illumina HiSeq2000 using paired-end 100 bp reads. In the source study's methods: SOAPnuke was used to process the raw data, removing reads that contained adapters or uncalled bases, had a mean Phred below 15, or lacked an exact match to the constant primer or identifier. High-quality paired reads were merged with COPE v1.2.5, and unique nucleotide sequences were defined as clonotypes. MiTCR v1.1 was used to align the clonotypes against IMGT TRBV, TRBD and TRBJ reference segments. Analysis was restricted to V-J combinations with a frequency above 0.0001, which covered 98% to 99.2% of repertoires. A TCS score was defined as the ratio of F50 (clonal expansion) to E x V (chaos), with BLOSUM62-based TCRdist applied between CDR3 peptides within each V-J. Welch's t-statistics and random forest reduced around 550 V-J features to roughly 13, which were used in a naive Bayes classifier (R e1071). The Morisita-Horn index was used to measure how similar the thyroid and blood repertoires were. Using fastp at Q25 and MiXCR, TCRdb reprocessed the public reads and kept productive beta chains. Records with the same CDR3 protein are collapsed into one entry carrying the most frequent genes and DNA. The V and J calls reflect TCRdb's pipeline rather than the authors' work. Across this sample there are approximately 700,000 distinct CDR3 sequences, with 45% seen only once. In total, the top ten clones hold approximately 7.2% of the sample.

What the study reported, not specific to this receptor: Sample size was not statistically predetermined, and blinding of investigators to group allocation was not performed. During validation, the model predicted progression to ophthalmopathy a median of approximately 6 months ahead of onset, with 70.59% sensitivity and 72.22% specificity. Most expanded thyroid clonotypes (frequency above 0.001) were also detected in blood, suggesting blood repertoires may reflect thyroid immune responses. A model built on a 13 V-J signature distinguished ophthalmopathy from stable hyperthyroidism, reaching around 88% sensitivity and around 81% specificity in cross-validation and 80%/75% in testing.

The chain joins TRBV7-6 to TRBJ1-2, with the D gene not clear enough to name. The TCR was taken from an adult man with Graves' disease, either hyperthyroidism or ophthalmopathy (not recorded which). Sequences were obtained from peripheral blood or thyroid tissue (not recorded which). The CDR3 reads CASSFIAGADGYTF. The nucleotide sequence reads TGTGCCAGCAGCTTCATAGCGGGAGCGGATGGCTACACCTTC.